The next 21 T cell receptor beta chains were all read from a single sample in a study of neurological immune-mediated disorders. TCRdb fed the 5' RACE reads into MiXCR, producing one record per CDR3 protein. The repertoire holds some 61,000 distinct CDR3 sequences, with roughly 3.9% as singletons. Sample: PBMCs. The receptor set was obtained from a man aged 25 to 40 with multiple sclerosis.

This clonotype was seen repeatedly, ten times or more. The CDR3 DNA reads TGCGCCAGCAGCTTTTCTCCGGCGACTTCATTCTACGAGCAGTACTTC. This codes for CASSFSPATSFYEQYF. The J gene is TRBJ2-7, the V gene TRBV5-1; D gene uncertain. Germline V gene sequence: CDR1 SGHRS, CDR2 YFSETQ. This CDR3 region has 16 residues. V gave up 2 bases and J gave up 3 bases, with 18 bases separating them.

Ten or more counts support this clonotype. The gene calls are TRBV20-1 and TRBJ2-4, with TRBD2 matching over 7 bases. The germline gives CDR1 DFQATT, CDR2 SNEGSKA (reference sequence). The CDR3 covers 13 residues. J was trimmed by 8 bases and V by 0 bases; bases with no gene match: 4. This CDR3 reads CSARDRLAHIQYF. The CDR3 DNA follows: TGCAGTGCTAGAGATAGACTAGCACACATTCAGTACTTC.

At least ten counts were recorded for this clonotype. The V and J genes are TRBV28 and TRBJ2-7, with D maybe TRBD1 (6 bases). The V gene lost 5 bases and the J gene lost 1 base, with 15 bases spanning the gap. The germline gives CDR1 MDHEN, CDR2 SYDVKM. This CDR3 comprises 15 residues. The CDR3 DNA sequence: TGTGCCAGCAGTCCCCCCGGGGACAAGTCCTACGAGCAGTACTTC. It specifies CASSPPGDKSYEQYF.

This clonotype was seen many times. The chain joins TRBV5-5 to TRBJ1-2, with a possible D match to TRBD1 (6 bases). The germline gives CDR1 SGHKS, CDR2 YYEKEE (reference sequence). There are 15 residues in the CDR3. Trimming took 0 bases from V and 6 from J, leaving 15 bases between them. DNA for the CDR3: TGTGCCAGCAGCTTGGTTTCAGGGGAGTATCATGGCTACACCTTC. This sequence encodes CASSLVSGEYHGYTF. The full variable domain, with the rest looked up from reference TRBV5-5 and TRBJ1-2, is DAGVTQSPTHLIKTRGQQVTLRCSPISGHKSVSWYQQVLGQGPQFIFQYYEKEERGRGNFPDRFSARQFPNYSSELNVNALLLGDSALYLCASSLVSGEYHGYTFGSGTRLTVV.

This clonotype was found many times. The CDR3 protein is CASSPKVGEGASYEQYF. The CDR3 DNA reads as TGTGCCAGCAGCCCAAAGGTGGGGGAAGGGGCTTCCTACGAGCAGTACTTC. V is TRBV7-9 and J is TRBJ2-7; D is perhaps TRBD1 or TRBD2 (5 bases each). In germline, CDR1 is SEHNR, CDR2 FQNEAQ (reference sequence). Trimming removed 5 bases from V and 1 base from J, with 21 bases in between. The CDR3 totals 17 residues.

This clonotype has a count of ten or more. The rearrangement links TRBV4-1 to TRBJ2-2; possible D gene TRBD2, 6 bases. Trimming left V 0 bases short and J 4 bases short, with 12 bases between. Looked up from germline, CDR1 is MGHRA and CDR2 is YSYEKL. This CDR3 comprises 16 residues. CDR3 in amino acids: CASSQDRGRSTGELFF. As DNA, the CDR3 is TGCGCCAGCAGCCAAGATCGAGGGAGGAGCACCGGGGAGCTGTTTTTT.

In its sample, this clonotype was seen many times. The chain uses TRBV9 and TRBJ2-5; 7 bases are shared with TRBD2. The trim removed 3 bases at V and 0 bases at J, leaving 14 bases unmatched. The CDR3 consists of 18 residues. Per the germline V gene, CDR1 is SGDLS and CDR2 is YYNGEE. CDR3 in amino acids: CASSAPQLRGTNQETQYF. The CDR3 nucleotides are TGTGCCAGCAGCGCGCCACAGCTCAGAGGGACTAACCAAGAGACCCAGTACTTC.

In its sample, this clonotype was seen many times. CDR3 sequence reads: CASSFRETQYF. CDR3 nucleotide sequence: TGTGCCAGCAGTTTTCGGGAGACCCAGTACTTC. This chain links TRBV12-3 or TRBV12-4 with TRBJ2-5; no reliable D call. The CDR3 loop spans 11 amino acids. The V end lost 3 bases, the J end lost 5 bases, and 4 bases lay between the germline ends.

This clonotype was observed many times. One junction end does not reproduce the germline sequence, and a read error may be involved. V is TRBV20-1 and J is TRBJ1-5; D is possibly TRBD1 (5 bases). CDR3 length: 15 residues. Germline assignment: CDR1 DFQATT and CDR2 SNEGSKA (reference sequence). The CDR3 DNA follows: TGCAGTGCTAGAGATCAGCAGGGTGGCAATCAGCCCCAGAATTTT. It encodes CSARDQQGGNQPQNF.

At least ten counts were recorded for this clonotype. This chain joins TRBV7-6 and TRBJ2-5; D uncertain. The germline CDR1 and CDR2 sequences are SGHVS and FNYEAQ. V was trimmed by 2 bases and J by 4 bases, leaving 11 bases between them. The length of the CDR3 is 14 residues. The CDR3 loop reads CASSLNSQRETQYF. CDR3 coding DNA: TGTGCCAGCAGCTTAAATAGCCAGCGAGAGACCCAGTACTTC. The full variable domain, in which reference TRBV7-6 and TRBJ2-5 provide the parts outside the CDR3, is GAGVSQSPRYKVTKRGQDVALRCDPISGHVSLYWYRQALGQGPEFLTYFNYEAQQDKSGLPNDRFSAERPEGSISTLTIQRTEQRDSAMYRCASSLNSQRETQYFGPGTRLLVL.

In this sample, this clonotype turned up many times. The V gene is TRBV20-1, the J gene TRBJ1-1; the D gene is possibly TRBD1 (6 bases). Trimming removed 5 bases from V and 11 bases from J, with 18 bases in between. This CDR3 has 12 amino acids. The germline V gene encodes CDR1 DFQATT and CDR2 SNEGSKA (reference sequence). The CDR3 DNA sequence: TGCAGTGCTCAACCGACGGGGGGCCGTGCTTTCTTT. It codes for CSAQPTGGRAFF.

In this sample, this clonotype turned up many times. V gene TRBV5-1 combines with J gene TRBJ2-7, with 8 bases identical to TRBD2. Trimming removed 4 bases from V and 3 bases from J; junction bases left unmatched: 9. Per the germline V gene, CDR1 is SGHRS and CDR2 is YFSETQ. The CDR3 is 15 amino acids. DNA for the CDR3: TGCGCCAGCAGCCTACAGGGCGGGGGGTACTACGAGCAGTACTTC. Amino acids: CASSLQGGGYYEQYF.

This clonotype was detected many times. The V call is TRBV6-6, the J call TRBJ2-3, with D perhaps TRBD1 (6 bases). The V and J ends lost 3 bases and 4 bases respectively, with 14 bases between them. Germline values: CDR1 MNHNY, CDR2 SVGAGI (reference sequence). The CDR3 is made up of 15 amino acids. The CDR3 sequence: CASSYVGTWADTQYF. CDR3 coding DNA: TGTGCCAGCAGTTATGTTGGGACATGGGCAGATACGCAGTATTTT.

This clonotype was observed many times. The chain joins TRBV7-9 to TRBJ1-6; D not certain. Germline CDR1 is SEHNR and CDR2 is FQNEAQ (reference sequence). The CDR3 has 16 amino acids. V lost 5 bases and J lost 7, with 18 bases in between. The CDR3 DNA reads TGTGCCAGCAGCCCAGATCGTGCCCCAGACAATTCACCCCTCCACTTT. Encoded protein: CASSPDRAPDNSPLHF.

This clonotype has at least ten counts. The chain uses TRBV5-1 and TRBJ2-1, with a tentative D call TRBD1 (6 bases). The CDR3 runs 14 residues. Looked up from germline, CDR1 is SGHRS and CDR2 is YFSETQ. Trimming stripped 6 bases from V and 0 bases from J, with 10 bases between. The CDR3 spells CASKGDNSYNEQFF. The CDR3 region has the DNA TGCGCCAGCAAGGGGGACAACTCCTACAATGAGCAGTTCTTC.

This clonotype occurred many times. As DNA, the CDR3 is TGTGCCAGCAGCCGTTCCTTAACGTTCGCAGATACGCAGTATTTT. Translating it yields CASSRSLTFADTQYF. The chain couples TRBV7-2 to TRBJ2-3; D unresolved. The germline V and J ends were trimmed by 5 bases and 4 bases, with 16 bases remaining between them. The V gene's germline CDR1 is SGHTA and CDR2 FQGNSA. CDR3 length: 15 amino acids.

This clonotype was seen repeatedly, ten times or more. CDR3 bases: TGCGCCAGCAACCCTTCTCGGGGGGGGCAAGAGACCCAGTACTTC. This encodes CASNPSRGGQETQYF. This chain joins TRBV5-1 and TRBJ2-5; 8 bases match TRBD2. The germline V gene encodes CDR1 SGHRS and CDR2 YFSETQ. The CDR3 extends over 15 amino acids. V lost 6 bases, J lost 2 bases, and 9 bases stayed unmatched. The full variable domain, its missing parts supplied by reference TRBV5-1 and TRBJ2-5, is KAGVTQTPRYLIKTRGQQVTLSCSPISGHRSVSWYQQTPGQGLQFLFEYFSETQRNKGNFPGRFSGRQFSNSRSEMNVSTLELGDSALYLCASNPSRGGQETQYFGPGTRLLVL.

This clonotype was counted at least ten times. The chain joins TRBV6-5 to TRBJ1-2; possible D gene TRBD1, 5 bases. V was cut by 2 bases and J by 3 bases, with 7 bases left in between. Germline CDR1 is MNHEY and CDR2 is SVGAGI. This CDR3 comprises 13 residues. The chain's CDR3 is CASSYGTHYGYTF. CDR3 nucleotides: TGTGCCAGCAGTTACGGGACCCACTATGGCTACACCTTC.

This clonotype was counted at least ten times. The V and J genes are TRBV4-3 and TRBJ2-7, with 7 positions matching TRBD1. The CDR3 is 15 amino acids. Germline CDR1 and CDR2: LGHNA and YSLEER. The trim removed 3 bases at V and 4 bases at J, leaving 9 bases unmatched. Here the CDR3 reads CASSQYRDSQYEQYF. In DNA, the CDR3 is TGCGCCAGCAGCCAGTACCGGGACAGTCAATACGAGCAGTACTTC.

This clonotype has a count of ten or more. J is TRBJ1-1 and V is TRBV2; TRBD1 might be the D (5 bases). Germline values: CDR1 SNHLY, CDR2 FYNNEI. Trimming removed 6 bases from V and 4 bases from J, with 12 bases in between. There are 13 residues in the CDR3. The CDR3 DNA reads TGTGCCAGCAGGGGGACCCCAGCCACTGAAGCTTTCTTT. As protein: CASRGTPATEAFF.

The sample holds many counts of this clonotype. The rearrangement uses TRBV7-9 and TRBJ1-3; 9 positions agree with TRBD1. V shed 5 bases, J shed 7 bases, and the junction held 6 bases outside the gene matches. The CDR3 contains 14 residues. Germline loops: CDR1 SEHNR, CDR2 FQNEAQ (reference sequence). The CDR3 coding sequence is TGTGCCAGCAGCCCGGGACAGGGCTTTAACACCATATATTTT. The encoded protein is CASSPGQGFNTIYF.